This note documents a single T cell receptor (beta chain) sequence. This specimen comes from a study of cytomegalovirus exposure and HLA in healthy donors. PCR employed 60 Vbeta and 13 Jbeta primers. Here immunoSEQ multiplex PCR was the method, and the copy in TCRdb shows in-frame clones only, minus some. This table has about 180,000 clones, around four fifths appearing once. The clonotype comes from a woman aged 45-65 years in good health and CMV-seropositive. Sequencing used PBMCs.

CDR3 sequence (DNA): TGCAGCGTTGAAGACTCAACCGCCCAGTCCTACAATGAGCAGTTCTTC. Protein sequence: CSVEDSTAQSYNEQFF. The chain employs TRBV29-1 and TRBJ2-1; no clear D gene. Germline V gives CDR1 SQVTM, CDR2 ANQGSEA. CDR3 length equals 16 residues. V lost 0 bases and J lost 1, with 13 bases in between.